The next 28 T cell receptor beta chains were all read from a single sample in a study of cytomegalovirus exposure and HLA in healthy donors. Primers: 60 Vbeta forward and 13 Jbeta reverse. Using immunoSEQ multiplex PCR, the repertoire was profiled, and TCRdb retains in-frame clones only, with some absent. The sample records more than 45,000 clones, 72% being singletons. The sequenced sample consisted of PBMCs. Receptors originate from a man between 25 and 39 years old in good health and CMV-seronegative.

The chain links TRBV7-6 to TRBJ2-7, with 10 nucleotides matching TRBD2. J lost 3 bases, V lost 2 bases, and 7 bases had no gene match. Per germline, CDR1 SGHVS and CDR2 FNYEAQ. This CDR3 region has 16 residues. The CDR3 loop is CASSLPRTSGNYEQYF. CDR3 nucleotides: TGTGCCAGCAGCTTACCCAGGACTAGCGGCAACTACGAGCAGTACTTC.

V usage is TRBV5-1 and J usage is TRBJ2-7, with D possibly TRBD2 on 5 matching bases. Germline V gene lookup returns CDR1 SGHRS and CDR2 YFSETQ. With 1 base removed from V and 5 bases from J, the gap between germline ends came to 13 bases. This CDR3 is 14 amino acids long. The CDR3 coding sequence is TGCGCCAGCAGCTTGTATCGGGAAGCTGACGAGCAGTACTTC. Its protein product is CASSLYREADEQYF.

This rearrangement joins TRBV7-6 to TRBJ2-1; 7 bases map to TRBD2. The CDR3 contains 13 residues. Germline assignment: CDR1 SGHVS and CDR2 FNYEAQ. V shed 5 bases and J 9 bases; nucleotides not matched to a gene: 7. The CDR3 here is CASSPLPGGEQFF. The CDR3 coding sequence is TGTGCCAGCAGCCCCCTTCCGGGAGGTGAGCAGTTCTTC.

The chain joins TRBV7-2 to TRBJ2-7, with 9 nucleotides matching TRBD2. Germline lookup yields CDR1 SGHTA and CDR2 FQGNSA. Trimming at V came to 5 bases and at J to 4 bases, leaving 9 bases not matched to a gene. The CDR3 extends over 15 amino acids. The CDR3 reads CASSVSTSGPYEQYF. CDR3 sequence (DNA): TGTGCCAGCAGCGTCTCGACTAGCGGACCGTACGAGCAGTACTTC.

V and J are TRBV5-4 and TRBJ2-7; TRBD2 matches at 12 bases. The CDR3 contains 16 residues. Germline CDR1 and CDR2: SGHNT and YYREEE (reference sequence). V lost 0 bases, J lost 5 bases, and 6 bases stayed unmatched. The CDR3 is CASSLGRLAGANEQYF. In nucleotides, the CDR3 is TGTGCCAGCAGCTTGGGGAGACTAGCGGGAGCGAACGAGCAGTACTTC.

The chain uses TRBV5-1 and TRBJ2-7; tentatively, D is TRBD1 (5 bases). Trimming shortened V by 6 bases and J by 2 bases, and 12 bases separated the two germline ends. Germline lookup yields CDR1 SGHRS and CDR2 YFSETQ. The CDR3 contains 13 residues. CDR3 DNA sequence: TGCGCCAGCACCCAAGACAGAACCTACGAGCAGTACTTC. This translates into CASTQDRTYEQYF.

V usage is TRBV7-9 and J usage is TRBJ2-7, with 7 bases that match TRBD1. V was pared by 5 bases and J by 0 bases, with 13 bases of the junction left unmatched. Germline assignment: CDR1 SEHNR and CDR2 FQNEAQ (reference sequence). The CDR3 is 17 residues long. This chain's CDR3 is CASSQTSSGQSSYEQYF. The CDR3 nucleotides read TGTGCCAGCAGCCAGACAAGTTCGGGACAGAGCTCCTACGAGCAGTACTTC.

This clone was picked up a small number of times. This chain links TRBV4-1 with TRBJ2-5; tentative D call: TRBD2 (6 bases). Looked up from germline, CDR1 is MGHRA and CDR2 is YSYEKL. The CDR3 has 16 amino acids. Trimming shortened V by 0 bases and J by 7 bases, and 18 bases separated the two germline ends. The CDR3 coding sequence is TGCGCCAGCAGCCAAGATGTGGGGACTGAAGTAGGGACCCAGTACTTC. This sequence encodes CASSQDVGTEVGTQYF.

The chain has TRBV2 and TRBJ2-7; 9 nucleotides agree with TRBD1. CDR1 is SNHLY, CDR2 FYNNEI, per germline. The CDR3 runs to 14 residues. J gave up 3 bases and V 8 bases, and 8 bases lay outside the gene matches. The CDR3 region has the DNA TGTGCCAGCGTCCGACAGGGGGGAATCTACGAGCAGTACTTC. This gives the protein CASVRQGGIYEQYF. The whole variable domain, filled in from reference TRBV2 and TRBJ2-7, reads EPEVTQTPSHQVTQMGQEVILRCVPISNHLYFYWYRQILGQKVEFLVSFYNNEISEKSEIFDDQFSVERPDGSNFTLKIRSTKLEDSAMYFCASVRQGGIYEQYFGPGTRLTVT.

The CDR3 nucleotides are TGTGCCAGCAGCTTAAACAGGGTCAACTACGAGCAGTACTTC. It yields the protein CASSLNRVNYEQYF. The chain employs TRBV7-2 and TRBJ2-7; the D gene is possibly TRBD1 (6 bases). With 2 bases removed from V and 3 bases from J, the gap between germline ends came to 11 bases. The CDR3 consists of 14 residues. Germline CDR1 reads SGHTA; CDR2 reads FQGNSA.

In this sample, this clone turned up once. The chain carries TRBV7-6 and TRBJ2-1; TRBD1 might be the D (5 bases). With 1 base removed from V and 1 base from J, the gap between germline ends came to 8 bases. Per the germline V gene, CDR1 is SGHVS and CDR2 is FNYEAQ. CDR3 length: 15 residues. The CDR3 region has the DNA TGTGCCAGCAGCTTAGGGACACCATCCTACAATGAGCAGTTCTTC. It encodes CASSLGTPSYNEQFF.

Concerning this clone: Different DNA sequences within this sample yield the same CDR3. The chain recombines TRBV6-1 with TRBJ1-4; D is unclear. This CDR3 has 14 residues. Trimming stripped 6 bases from V and 8 bases from J, with 16 bases between. Germline V lookup: CDR1 MNHNS, CDR2 SASEGT. The CDR3 sequence: CASSLGNLREKLFF. The CDR3 bases are TGTGCCAGCAGCCTTGGTAATCTGAGGGAAAAACTGTTTTTT.

V and J are TRBV12-5 and TRBJ1-3; possibly TRBD1 for D (6 bases). Trimming stripped 6 bases from V and 0 bases from J, with 24 bases between. This CDR3 spans 19 amino acids. Germline V CDR1 and CDR2: LGHNT, FRNRAP. CDR3 amino acids: CASGALTSGAPRSGNTIYF. CDR3 nucleotide sequence: TGTGCTAGTGGCGCCCTGACCTCAGGGGCCCCCCGCTCTGGAAACACCATATATTTT.

The genes are TRBV2 and TRBJ2-2, with no clear D. V was pared by 4 bases and J by 1 base, with 7 bases between. CDR1 is SNHLY, CDR2 FYNNEI, per germline. The CDR3 loop spans 14 amino acids. The CDR3 loop is CASSVRLNTGELFF. The CDR3 DNA follows: TGTGCCAGCAGTGTCAGGCTGAACACCGGGGAGCTGTTTTTT.

The chain joins TRBV14 to TRBJ1-5; D is perhaps TRBD1 (5 bases). From germline, CDR1 is SGHDN and CDR2 FVKESK. Trimming shortened V by 3 bases and J by 7 bases, and 13 bases separated the two germline ends. This CDR3 spans 14 amino acids. The CDR3 protein is CASSHSGFGQPQHF. For the CDR3, the DNA is TGTGCCAGCAGCCATTCAGGGTTTGGACAGCCCCAGCATTTT.

V is TRBV5-4 and J is TRBJ1-1; TRBD1 matches at 7 bases. Germline loops: CDR1 SGHNT, CDR2 YYREEE (reference sequence). Germline trimming cut 4 bases from V and 0 bases from J; bases unmatched to any gene: 3. CDR3 size: 14 residues. The CDR3 DNA reads TGTGCCAGCAGCCTAGGGACAGTGAACACTGAAGCTTTCTTT. Protein: CASSLGTVNTEAFF.

The rearrangement links TRBV7-9 to TRBJ2-3; 12 bases are a match to TRBD2. Losses at the gene ends were 4 bases for V and 6 bases for J; bases not matched to a gene: 11. The CDR3 has 17 residues. In germline, CDR1 is SEHNR, CDR2 FQNEAQ (reference sequence). The CDR3: CASSSSTSGSGWDTQYF. CDR3 DNA sequence: TGTGCCAGCAGCTCGTCGACTAGCGGGAGTGGTTGGGATACGCAGTATTTT.

The chain couples TRBV5-1 to TRBJ2-1; 8 bases are shared with TRBD2. The CDR3 length is 14 residues. Per germline, CDR1 SGHRS and CDR2 YFSETQ. V shed 2 bases and J 4 bases; nucleotides not matched to a gene: 2. CDR3 region: CASSLAGAYNEQFF. In DNA form, the CDR3 reads TGCGCCAGCAGCTTAGCGGGAGCGTACAATGAGCAGTTCTTC.

This chain's CDR3 is CAWSSPYEQYF. Written as DNA, the CDR3 is TGTGCCTGGAGTTCCCCATACGAGCAGTACTTC. V and J are TRBV30 and TRBJ2-7, with unresolved D. CDR1 is GTSNPN and CDR2 is SVGIG in the germline V gene (reference sequence). The CDR3 sequence is 11 residues long. Trimming stripped 2 bases from V and 4 bases from J, with 6 bases between. The complete variable domain, with remaining parts taken from reference TRBV30 and TRBJ2-7, reads SQTIHQWPATLVQPVGSPLSLECTVEGTSNPNLYWYRQAAGRGLQLLFYSVGIGQISSEVPQNLSASRPQDRQFILSSKKLLLSDSGFYLCAWSSPYEQYFGPGTRLTVT.

The chain couples TRBV5-1 to TRBJ2-5; 8 nucleotides align to TRBD2. Germline values: CDR1 SGHRS, CDR2 YFSETQ. This CDR3 has 16 amino acids. V lost 0 bases and J lost 7; bases outside the gene matches: 11. CDR3: CASSLALAGGGATQYF. For the CDR3, the DNA is TGCGCCAGCAGCTTGGCCCTAGCGGGTGGCGGCGCGACCCAGTACTTC.

The rearrangement links TRBV6-4 to TRBJ2-3; TRBD2 might be the D (6 bases). Trimming removed 4 bases from V and 0 bases from J, with 17 bases in between. CDR3 length equals 17 residues. CDR1 is MRHNA and CDR2 is SNTAGT in the germline V gene. CDR3 loop: CASSGDGLSSSTDTQYF. CDR3 DNA: TGTGCCAGCAGTGGCGATGGACTATCCTCTAGCACAGATACGCAGTATTTT.

The chain is built from TRBV5-1 and TRBJ2-7, with D possibly TRBD1 on 5 matching bases. The V gene lost 2 bases and the J gene lost 2 bases, with 11 bases spanning the gap. Germline V gene lookup returns CDR1 SGHRS and CDR2 YFSETQ. This CDR3 is built from 14 residues. The CDR3 DNA follows: TGCGCCAGCAGCTTCACTGCAGGGACCTACGAGCAGTACTTC. As protein: CASSFTAGTYEQYF.

The gene calls are TRBV7-9 and TRBJ2-7, with 10 bases lining up with TRBD1. The CDR3 is 14 residues long. The trim removed 4 bases at V and 3 bases at J, leaving 3 bases unmatched. The germline gives CDR1 SEHNR, CDR2 FQNEAQ (reference sequence). CDR3 in DNA: TGTGCCAGCAGCTCGGACAGGGGGATCTACGAGCAGTACTTC. It yields the protein CASSSDRGIYEQYF.

This chain uses TRBV5-5 with TRBJ1-2; 9 bases line up with TRBD1. This CDR3 comprises 13 residues. Germline CDR1 and CDR2: SGHKS and YYEKEE (reference sequence). V lost 1 base and J lost 8; bases outside the gene matches: 3. The CDR3 bases are TGTGCCAGCAGCTTGTGGACAGGGGACGGCTACACCTTC. This codes for CASSLWTGDGYTF.

CDR3 region: CASSFRTSGVNEQFF. The CDR3 region has the DNA TGTGCCAGCAGCTTCCGGACTAGCGGGGTTAATGAGCAGTTCTTC. This chain uses TRBV7-8 with TRBJ2-1, with 12 bases identical to TRBD2. This CDR3 comprises 15 residues. Germline V gene lookup returns CDR1 SGHVS and CDR2 FQNEAQ. With 3 bases clipped from V and 7 bases from J, the junction kept 4 bases outside the gene matches.

By share, this clone counts as large. V is TRBV4-2 and J is TRBJ2-3; 14 positions agree with TRBD2. CDR1 and CDR2 (germline): LGHNA, YNFKEQ. This CDR3 is 16 amino acids long. The V gene end was trimmed by 1 base and the J gene end by 4 bases; junction bases not matched to a gene: 1. This CDR3 reads CASSQGLAGGPDTQYF. The CDR3 DNA reads TGTGCCAGCAGCCAAGGACTAGCGGGAGGGCCAGATACGCAGTATTTT.

The CDR3 protein is CASSLVAGTLTGELFF. The CDR3 coding sequence is TGCGCCAGCAGCTTGGTGGCAGGGACTCTAACCGGGGAGCTGTTTTTT. The chain employs TRBV5-1 and TRBJ2-2; tentative D call: TRBD2 (6 bases). V was shortened by 0 bases and J by 5 bases, with 14 bases between the two germline ends. This CDR3 comprises 16 residues. The germline CDR1 and CDR2 sequences are SGHRS and YFSETQ.

This clone was detected once. The chain links TRBV25-1 to TRBJ2-1; no firm D call. V was cut by 1 base and J by 7 bases, with 11 bases left in between. Germline CDR1 reads MGHDK; CDR2 reads SYGVNS. The CDR3 is 14 amino acids. The CDR3 sequence is CASSEFDLGNEQFF. CDR3 nucleotide sequence: TGTGCCAGCAGTGAATTTGATCTAGGAAATGAGCAGTTCTTC.